Listed below are T cell receptor beta chains from one sample, sequenced in a study of PD-1 blockade in classical Hodgkin lymphoma. Generated by immunoSEQ multiplex PCR, the TCRdb table keeps only in-frame clones and is missing some. The sample consists of about 47,000 clones, about 80% of them appearing once. Specimen: peripheral blood mononuclear cells (PBMCs), collected before the fourth cycle of nivolumab. These receptors were obtained from a human donor with classical Hodgkin lymphoma. The CDR3 runs from the conserved cysteine through the conserved F or W. D genes are given only for firm matches. Clone size appears in some rows only: once, few, many, or a class for an expanded clone.

TRBV5-6	TRBJ2-7	NA	NA	CASSLLAGSSYEQYF	TGTGCCAGCAGCTTGTTGGCGGGGAGTAGTTACGAGCAGTACTTC
TRBV11-1	TRBJ1-2	NA	NA	CASSSASIYGYTF	TGTGCCAGCAGCTCGGCGTCTATCTATGGCTACACCTTC
TRBV6-1	TRBJ2-7	medium-sized	TRBD1	CASTGTGGYEQYF	TGTGCCAGCACAGGGACAGGGGGCTACGAGCAGTACTTC
TRBV30	TRBJ1-2	NA	TRBD1	CAWGDSRYGYTF	TGTGCCTGGGGGGACAGCCGCTATGGCTACACCTTC
TRBV5-1	TRBJ1-6	few	NA	CASSLAGQNSPLHF	TGCGCCAGCAGCTTGGCCGGACAGAATTCACCCCTCCACTTT
TRBV6-5	TRBJ1-2	NA	NA	CASSWAGHGGYTF	TGTGCCAGCAGTTGGGCAGGGCACGGTGGCTACACCTTC
TRBV4-1	TRBJ2-1	once	NA	CASSQEGPAGSGEQFF	TGCGCCAGCAGCCAAGAGGGGCCGGCAGGGAGCGGTGAGCAGTTCTTC
TRBV28	TRBJ1-1	NA	TRBD1	CASSSRQGLGTEAFF	TGTGCCAGCAGTTCCCGACAGGGGTTGGGCACTGAAGCTTTCTTT
TRBV7-8	TRBJ2-3	NA	NA	CASSFYQESTDTQYF	TGTGCCAGCAGCTTCTACCAGGAGTCGACAGATACGCAGTATTTT
TRBV12-5	TRBJ1-1	NA	NA	CASTGSGTEAFF	TGTGCTAGTACGGGGAGTGGTACTGAAGCTTTCTTT
TRBV4-1	TRBJ2-4	NA	NA	CASSQVGLGFTKNIQYF	TGCGCCAGCAGCCAAGTTGGTTTGGGGTTTACCAAAAACATTCAGTACTTC
TRBV10-2	TRBJ2-5	medium-sized	NA	CASSESVNGFPQETQYF	TGCGCCAGCAGTGAGTCTGTTAACGGCTTCCCGCAAGAGACCCAGTACTTC
TRBV7-2	TRBJ1-2	NA	TRBD1	CASSPDRGAHGYTF	TGTGCCAGCAGTCCCGACAGGGGGGCCCATGGCTACACCTTC
TRBV6-5	TRBJ2-1	NA	NA	CASSHVNEQFF	TGTGCCAGCAGCCACGTGAATGAGCAGTTCTTC
TRBV5-1	TRBJ2-6	NA	NA	CASSLTGSGANVLTF	TGCGCCAGCAGCTTAACAGGGTCCGGGGCCAACGTCCTGACTTTC
TRBV15	TRBJ1-1	NA	TRBD1	CATSAGRTGDNTEAFF	TGTGCCACCAGCGCGGGAAGGACAGGGGACAACACTGAAGCTTTCTTT
TRBV6-4	TRBJ2-2	NA	TRBD2	CASSRTSGPGELFF	TGTGCCAGCAGCCGGACTAGCGGGCCCGGGGAGCTGTTTTTT
TRBV30	TRBJ1-2	NA	TRBD1	CAWSSQGGNGYTF	TGTGCCTGGAGTTCCCAGGGGGGAAATGGCTACACCTTC
TRBV30	TRBJ1-3	once	TRBD1	CAWESDRAGNTIYF	TGTGCCTGGGAGTCGGACAGGGCTGGAAACACCATATATTTT
TRBV5-1	TRBJ1-6	NA	NA	CASSLLPGDNSPLHF	TGCGCCAGCAGCTTGTTGCCAGGCGATAATTCACCCCTCCACTTT
TRBV30	TRBJ2-1	NA	NA	CAWSWGAGYNEQFF	TGTGCCTGGAGTTGGGGGGCCGGGTACAATGAGCAGTTCTTC
TRBV4-3	TRBJ1-2	few	NA	CASSQDGSGYTF	TGCGCCAGCAGCCAAGATGGGAGCGGCTACACCTTC
TRBV7-9	TRBJ1-4	large	TRBD1	CASSPLQGAATNEKLFF	TGTGCCAGCAGCCCCCTACAGGGGGCAGCAACTAATGAAAAACTGTTTTTT
TRBV7-3	TRBJ1-1	NA	TRBD1	CASSWTGEGEAFF	TGTGCCAGCAGCTGGACAGGGGAAGGTGAAGCTTTCTTT
TRBV7-2	TRBJ2-4	NA	TRBD1	CASSQDRVGAKNIQYF	TGTGCCAGCAGCCAAGACAGGGTAGGGGCCAAAAACATTCAGTACTTC
TRBV6-1	TRBJ2-3	few	NA	CVSKVPSTDTQYF	TGCGTCTCTAAGGTCCCCAGCACAGATACGCAGTATTTT
TRBV29-1	TRBJ1-3	NA	NA	CSEWPHQGNTIYF	TGCAGCGAGTGGCCTCACCAGGGCAACACCATATATTTT
TRBV30	TRBJ2-7	once	NA	CAWTRGTLPYEQYF	TGTGCCTGGACCCGTGGGACACTTCCCTACGAGCAGTACTTC
TRBV28	TRBJ2-7	NA	NA	CASSGPGTPYEQYF	TGTGCCAGCAGTGGACCCGGGACACCCTACGAGCAGTACTTC
TRBV27	TRBJ2-7	NA	NA	CASSPSRGPYEQYF	TGTGCCAGCAGTCCCTCTAGGGGCCCCTACGAGCAGTACTTC
TRBV5-1	TRBJ1-2	NA	NA	CASSLATGSGGYTF	TGCGCCAGCAGCTTGGCGACGGGTTCGGGCGGCTACACCTTC
TRBV5-1	TRBJ2-1	NA	NA	CASSHGDSRGGEQFF	TGCGCCAGCAGCCATGGGGACTCCCGCGGTGGTGAGCAGTTCTTC
TRBV18	TRBJ1-3	NA	NA	CASSPATGLSGNTIYF	TGTGCCAGCTCACCGGCGACAGGCCTCTCTGGAAACACCATATATTTT
TRBV7-3	TRBJ2-1	medium-sized	NA	CASSKTGLNNEQFF	TGTGCCAGCAGTAAAACAGGGTTGAACAATGAGCAGTTCTTC
TRBV5-1	TRBJ1-4	NA	NA	CASSPQPGPDEKLFF	TGCGCCAGCAGCCCGCAGCCGGGGCCGGATGAAAAACTGTTTTTT
TRBV28	TRBJ2-7	NA	TRBD1	CASSLQGFEQYF	TGTGCCAGCAGCCTACAGGGGTTCGAGCAGTACTTC
TRBV7-9	TRBJ2-7	NA	TRBD2	CASSVAGGGPTTEQYF	TGTGCCAGCAGCGTAGCGGGGGGAGGACCTACTACCGAGCAGTACTTC
TRBV7-2	TRBJ2-1	NA	TRBD2	CASSLAGGPIYEQFF	TGTGCCAGCAGCTTAGCGGGAGGGCCCATCTATGAGCAGTTCTTC
TRBV19	TRBJ2-6	once	NA	CASKWTGGANVLTF	TGTGCCAGTAAATGGACGGGGGGGGCCAACGTCCTGACTTTC
TRBV28	TRBJ2-3	NA	NA	CASSSPWVSSTDTQYF	TGTGCCAGCAGCTCCCCCTGGGTTTCTAGCACAGATACGCAGTATTTT
TRBV7-2	TRBJ1-5	NA	NA	CASSGGQGFNQPQHF	TGTGCCAGCAGCGGGGGTCAAGGGTTCAATCAGCCCCAGCATTTT
TRBV14	TRBJ1-3	NA	NA	CASSQGADGNTIYF	TGTGCCAGCAGCCAAGGGGCAGATGGAAACACCATATATTTT